These 5 T cell receptor beta chains were all obtained from the same sample, sequenced in a study of OX40 agonist ivuxolimab in advanced cancers. Libraries were prepared by immunoSEQ multiplex PCR; TCRdb keeps only in-frame clonotypes and omits some of them. This table has approximately 66,000 clones, roughly 88% appearing once. The sequences come from CD4+ or CD8+ T cells sorted from blood, collected in a trial of the OX40 agonist ivuxolimab. The origin of the receptors is an adult with an advanced solid tumor such as melanoma, head and neck, liver or kidney cancer.

The chain couples TRBV5-6 to TRBJ2-7, with TRBD1 matching over 7 bases. The CDR3 consists of 17 residues. Unmatched junction bases numbered 9, after V lost 0 bases and J lost 0 bases. The germline V gene encodes CDR1 SGHDT and CDR2 YYEEEE. The CDR3 is CASSLAPGTANSYEQYF. CDR3 DNA: TGTGCCAGCAGCTTGGCCCCGGGGACAGCGAACTCCTACGAGCAGTACTTC.

This chain links TRBV18 with TRBJ1-1; D may be TRBD1 (6 bases). The CDR3 has 15 residues. V was shortened by 3 bases and J by 5 bases, with 16 bases between the two germline ends. Germline assignment: CDR1 KGHSH and CDR2 LQKENI. Here the CDR3 reads CASSPYTGRVTEAFF. The DNA of the CDR3 is TGTGCCAGCTCACCGTATACAGGGAGGGTTACTGAAGCTTTCTTT.

This sequence joins TRBV7-3 and TRBJ1-1; the match to TRBD1 covers 7 bases. Per germline, CDR1 SGHTA and CDR2 FQGTGA. The trim removed 5 bases at V and 4 bases at J, leaving 10 bases unmatched. The CDR3 is 15 residues long. CDR3 protein: CASSLQRGQGTEAFF. In DNA form, the CDR3 reads TGTGCCAGCAGCCTACAAAGGGGGCAGGGCACTGAAGCTTTCTTT.

CDR3 coding DNA: TGTGCCAGCAGTTTATTACGCAGTGTTGGTTCACCCCTCCACTTT. Encoded protein: CASSLLRSVGSPLHF. V gene TRBV28 combines with J gene TRBJ1-6; D gene ambiguous. Trimming took off 1 base at V and 9 bases at J, with 13 bases between the two ends. The CDR3 extends over 15 amino acids. In germline, CDR1 is MDHEN, CDR2 SYDVKM.

The chain employs TRBV6-1 and TRBJ1-6; D perhaps matches TRBD1 (6 bases). CDR1 and CDR2 from the germline V gene are MNHNS and SASEGT. V lost 1 base to trimming and J lost 8 bases, with 9 bases between them. The CDR3 runs 14 residues. The chain's CDR3 is CASSEDRVYSPLHF. The DNA for the CDR3 is TGTGCCAGCAGTGAAGACAGGGTTTATTCACCCCTCCACTTT.